The TCR beta chain described here comes from a study of T-cell memory formation after mild COVID-19. There are 16 residues in the CDR3. Trimming stripped 3 bases from V and 3 bases from J, with 17 bases between. From germline, CDR1 is LGHDT and CDR2 YNNKEL (reference sequence). This clonotype showed up just a few times. TCRdb re-called the 5' RACE reads through MiXCR, storing one row per CDR3 protein. Altogether under 250,000 distinct CDR3 sequences are present, less than 20% being singletons, with the ten largest covering 2% to 2.5%. What was sequenced was PBMCs or a T cell subset sorted from them (not recorded which). The TCR sequence derives from an adult woman who had mild COVID-19 (a few samples of this study predate the infection). Cell type and time point are not known. This sequence joins TRBV3-1 and TRBJ1-2, with TRBD1 as a possible D gene (5 bases). The CDR3 is CASSHGWAGSHYGYTF. In DNA form, the CDR3 reads TGTGCCAGCAGCCATGGATGGGCAGGGTCCCACTATGGCTACACCTTC.